A selection of T cell receptor beta chains follows, all from one sample in a study of PD-L1 blockade in urothelial cancer. Assay: immunoSEQ multiplex PCR; the TCRdb copy retains only in-frame clones and omits some. The sample contains 90,000 to 120,000 clones, approximately 85% of which appear only once. The sequencing here drew on PBMCs, taken around atezolizumab (anti-PD-L1) treatment. Receptors were obtained from a man in his fifties with urothelial cancer. Both conserved end residues are part of each CDR3. The D gene is left open where the match is weak. The size of a clone is reported for some rows only, either as once, few or many, or as a class for expanded clones.

J gene: TRBJ2-3
V gene: TRBV2
D gene: TRBD2
clone size: once
CDR3 protein: CASRTSGRTDTQYF
CDR3 DNA: TGTGCCAGCAGGACTAGCGGACGCACAGATACGCAGTATTTT

J gene: TRBJ1-1
V gene: TRBV4-1
D gene: TRBD1
clone size: -
CDR3 protein: CASSPGQGNTEAFF
CDR3 DNA: TGCGCCAGCAGTCCGGGACAGGGGAACACTGAAGCTTTCTTT

J gene: TRBJ2-5
V gene: TRBV19
D gene: TRBD1
clone size: -
CDR3 protein: CASSPGQGVRETQYF
CDR3 DNA: TGTGCCAGTAGTCCGGGACAGGGGGTGAGGGAGACCCAGTACTTC

J gene: TRBJ1-2
V gene: TRBV2
D gene: -
clone size: few
CDR3 protein: CASSELQGWGYTF
CDR3 DNA: TGTGCCAGCAGTGAGTTGCAGGGTTGGGGCTACACCTTC

J gene: TRBJ1-2
V gene: TRBV5-1
D gene: -
clone size: -
CDR3 protein: CASSLFGEPNYGYTF
CDR3 DNA: TGCGCCAGCAGCTTGTTCGGGGAACCTAACTATGGCTACACCTTC

J gene: TRBJ1-2
V gene: TRBV15
D gene: -
clone size: -
CDR3 protein: CATSSYGSGLTNYGYTF
CDR3 DNA: TGTGCCACCAGCAGCTATGGTTCGGGACTGACTAACTATGGCTACACCTTC

J gene: TRBJ2-7
V gene: TRBV9
D gene: TRBD1
clone size: -
CDR3 protein: CARDRLGSYEQYF
CDR3 DNA: TGTGCCAGGGACAGGTTAGGGAGCTACGAGCAGTACTTC

J gene: TRBJ2-7
V gene: TRBV5-4
D gene: TRBD2
clone size: -
CDR3 protein: CASSLLAGGIYEQYF
CDR3 DNA: TGTGCCAGCAGCTTGTTAGCGGGAGGGATCTACGAGCAGTACTTC

J gene: TRBJ1-4
V gene: TRBV28
D gene: TRBD1
clone size: -
CDR3 protein: CASSAGGTTNEKLFF
CDR3 DNA: TGTGCCAGCAGCGCAGGGGGCACAACTAATGAAAAACTGTTTTTT

J gene: TRBJ1-6
V gene: TRBV6-1
D gene: -
clone size: once
CDR3 protein: CASSQDSVYNSPLHF
CDR3 DNA: TGTGCCAGCAGCCAGGACAGCGTCTATAATTCACCCCTCCACTTT

J gene: TRBJ2-7
V gene: TRBV18
D gene: TRBD1
clone size: -
CDR3 protein: CASSPGTGKTYEQYF
CDR3 DNA: TGTGCCAGCTCACCCGGGACAGGCAAAACCTACGAGCAGTACTTC

J gene: TRBJ2-7
V gene: TRBV28
D gene: -
clone size: -
CDR3 protein: CAISRDTFYEQYF
CDR3 DNA: TGTGCCATCTCCCGGGACACATTCTACGAGCAGTACTTC

J gene: TRBJ2-3
V gene: TRBV6-4
D gene: -
clone size: -
CDR3 protein: CASKQMPSTDTQYF
CDR3 DNA: TGTGCCAGCAAACAGATGCCTAGCACAGATACGCAGTATTTT

J gene: TRBJ2-7
V gene: TRBV6-5
D gene: -
clone size: few
CDR3 protein: CASSTSLYEQYF
CDR3 DNA: TGTGCCAGCAGCACCTCACTCTACGAGCAGTACTTC

J gene: TRBJ1-1
V gene: TRBV6-5
D gene: -
clone size: -
CDR3 protein: CASIRRTPRMEAFF
CDR3 DNA: TGTGCCAGCATTCGCAGAACGCCCCGAATGGAGGCTTTCTTT

J gene: TRBJ1-2
V gene: TRBV7-7
D gene: -
clone size: -
CDR3 protein: CASSLRILPTRRANYGYTF
CDR3 DNA: TGTGCTAGCAGCTTAAGGATATTACCCACTCGGAGAGCTAACTATGGCTACACCTTC

J gene: TRBJ1-1
V gene: TRBV5-1
D gene: TRBD1
clone size: once
CDR3 protein: CASSPGTGTRGTEAFF
CDR3 DNA: TGCGCCAGCAGCCCCGGGACAGGGACCCGTGGCACTGAAGCTTTCTTT

J gene: TRBJ2-3
V gene: TRBV6-4
D gene: TRBD2
clone size: -
CDR3 protein: CASSPGGSADTQYF
CDR3 DNA: TGTGCCAGCAGCCCCGGCGGGAGCGCAGATACGCAGTATTTT

J gene: TRBJ2-2
V gene: TRBV7-2
D gene: TRBD1
clone size: -
CDR3 protein: CASSLDRTFTGELFF
CDR3 DNA: TGTGCCAGCAGCTTGGACAGGACCTTCACCGGGGAGCTGTTTTTT

J gene: TRBJ2-7
V gene: TRBV7-2
D gene: -
clone size: -
CDR3 protein: CASSLGAARGEQYF
CDR3 DNA: TGTGCCAGCAGCTTAGGAGCAGCCAGGGGCGAGCAGTACTTC

J gene: TRBJ2-1
V gene: TRBV19
D gene: TRBD1
clone size: once
CDR3 protein: CASQAQGQRYNEQFF
CDR3 DNA: TGTGCCAGTCAAGCTCAGGGACAGAGATACAATGAGCAGTTCTTC

J gene: TRBJ2-7
V gene: TRBV19
D gene: TRBD2
clone size: -
CDR3 protein: CASSHGGSSYEQYF
CDR3 DNA: TGTGCCAGTAGTCATGGCGGGAGCTCCTACGAGCAGTACTTC

J gene: TRBJ2-7
V gene: TRBV5-1
D gene: TRBD2
clone size: -
CDR3 protein: CASSLAPGGPYEQYF
CDR3 DNA: TGCGCCAGCAGCTTGGCTCCGGGAGGGCCCTACGAGCAGTACTTC

J gene: TRBJ2-1
V gene: TRBV29-1
D gene: TRBD2
clone size: -
CDR3 protein: CSVASGRIYEQFF
CDR3 DNA: TGCAGCGTTGCCAGCGGGAGGATATATGAGCAGTTCTTC

J gene: TRBJ2-2
V gene: TRBV6-1
D gene: -
clone size: -
CDR3 protein: CASSARRNTGELFF
CDR3 DNA: TGTGCCAGCAGCGCCAGGCGAAACACCGGGGAGCTGTTTTTT

J gene: TRBJ2-1
V gene: TRBV27
D gene: -
clone size: -
CDR3 protein: CASSLAAGWGGEQFF
CDR3 DNA: TGTGCCAGCAGTTTAGCGGCAGGGTGGGGCGGAGAGCAGTTCTTC

J gene: TRBJ1-5
V gene: TRBV4-1
D gene: -
clone size: -
CDR3 protein: CASSPTGNSNQPQHF
CDR3 DNA: TGCGCCAGCAGCCCCACGGGTAATAGCAATCAGCCCCAGCATTTT

J gene: TRBJ2-1
V gene: TRBV5-1
D gene: TRBD2
clone size: -
CDR3 protein: CASSFGTSGGYNEQFF
CDR3 DNA: TGCGCCAGCAGCTTCGGGACTAGCGGCGGCTACAATGAGCAGTTCTTC

J gene: TRBJ2-1
V gene: TRBV28
D gene: -
clone size: once
CDR3 protein: CASSFMRSYNEQFF
CDR3 DNA: TGTGCCAGCAGTTTTATGAGGTCCTACAATGAGCAGTTCTTC

J gene: TRBJ2-1
V gene: TRBV5-6
D gene: TRBD2
clone size: -
CDR3 protein: CASSTETSFTQFF
CDR3 DNA: TGTGCCAGCAGCACGGAGACTAGCTTTACGCAGTTCTTC

J gene: TRBJ2-2
V gene: TRBV5-5
D gene: -
clone size: few
CDR3 protein: CASSLGGATTGELFF
CDR3 DNA: TGTGCCAGCAGCTTGGGGGGAGCCACTACCGGGGAGCTGTTTTTT

J gene: TRBJ1-2
V gene: TRBV4-1
D gene: -
clone size: -
CDR3 protein: CASSHRGGDGYTF
CDR3 DNA: TGCGCCAGCAGCCACAGGGGCGGCGATGGCTACACCTTC

J gene: TRBJ2-7
V gene: TRBV11-2
D gene: TRBD1
clone size: -
CDR3 protein: CASSSTRQGTYEQYF
CDR3 DNA: TGTGCCAGCAGCTCCACCCGACAGGGTACCTACGAGCAGTACTTC

J gene: TRBJ2-5
V gene: TRBV18
D gene: -
clone size: -
CDR3 protein: CASSPLGDQETQYF
CDR3 DNA: TGTGCCAGCTCACCACTGGGAGACCAAGAGACCCAGTACTTC

J gene: TRBJ2-2
V gene: TRBV5-4
D gene: -
clone size: -
CDR3 protein: CASSLKHLVNTGELFF
CDR3 DNA: TGTGCCAGCAGCTTGAAACACCTGGTGAACACCGGGGAGCTGTTTTTT

J gene: TRBJ2-7
V gene: TRBV6-6
D gene: TRBD1
clone size: -
CDR3 protein: CASRPGQGGQYF
CDR3 DNA: TGTGCCAGCAGGCCGGGACAGGGAGGGCAGTACTTC

J gene: TRBJ2-1
V gene: TRBV4-1
D gene: TRBD2
clone size: -
CDR3 protein: CASSQTTGTSAYNEQFF
CDR3 DNA: TGCGCCAGCAGCCAAACGACCGGGACTAGCGCATACAATGAGCAGTTCTTC

J gene: TRBJ1-6
V gene: TRBV19
D gene: TRBD1
clone size: -
CDR3 protein: CASSGQGLSPLHF
CDR3 DNA: TGTGCCAGTAGTGGACAGGGCCTTTCACCCCTCCACTTT

J gene: TRBJ2-3
V gene: TRBV27
D gene: TRBD2
clone size: -
CDR3 protein: CASSPLRLAGTDTQYF
CDR3 DNA: TGTGCCAGCAGTCCGCTTCGACTAGCGGGCACAGATACGCAGTATTTT

J gene: TRBJ2-5
V gene: TRBV2
D gene: TRBD1
clone size: -
CDR3 protein: CASSEKGTVYQETQYF
CDR3 DNA: TGTGCCAGCAGTGAGAAGGGGACAGTGTACCAAGAGACCCAGTACTTC

J gene: TRBJ2-1
V gene: TRBV9
D gene: TRBD2
clone size: -
CDR3 protein: CASSGRDYLYNEQFF
CDR3 DNA: TGTGCCAGCAGCGGTCGGGACTACTTATACAATGAGCAGTTCTTC

J gene: TRBJ2-7
V gene: TRBV5-1
D gene: TRBD2
clone size: -
CDR3 protein: CASSLAAGASYEQYF
CDR3 DNA: TGCGCCAGCAGCTTGGCAGCGGGGGCCTCCTACGAGCAGTACTTC

J gene: TRBJ2-5
V gene: TRBV30
D gene: TRBD1
clone size: -
CDR3 protein: CAWRSGTGKQETQYF
CDR3 DNA: TGTGCCTGGAGGTCCGGGACAGGTAAACAAGAGACCCAGTACTTC

J gene: TRBJ2-5
V gene: TRBV6-5
D gene: TRBD1
clone size: -
CDR3 protein: CASRPSTGPQTQYF
CDR3 DNA: TGTGCCAGCAGACCTTCGACAGGGCCGCAGACCCAGTACTTC

J gene: TRBJ1-2
V gene: TRBV18
D gene: -
clone size: -
CDR3 protein: CASSPKDSTLVVYGYTF
CDR3 DNA: TGTGCCAGCTCACCAAAGGACAGCACCCTAGTGGTATATGGCTACACCTTC

J gene: TRBJ2-5
V gene: TRBV15
D gene: TRBD2
clone size: -
CDR3 protein: CATSSSRTRTETQYF
CDR3 DNA: TGTGCCACCAGCAGTTCCCGGACTAGGACAGAGACCCAGTACTTC

J gene: TRBJ2-7
V gene: TRBV6-1
D gene: -
clone size: -
CDR3 protein: CASSEALVQSYEQYF
CDR3 DNA: TGTGCCAGCAGTGAAGCGCTTGTCCAGTCCTACGAGCAGTACTTC

J gene: TRBJ1-2
V gene: TRBV4-2
D gene: -
clone size: -
CDR3 protein: CASSQDRGDRLYGYTF
CDR3 DNA: TGTGCCAGCAGCCAAGATCGGGGCGACAGGCTCTATGGCTACACCTTC

J gene: TRBJ2-1
V gene: TRBV11-1
D gene: TRBD2
clone size: -
CDR3 protein: CASRTGLAGEQFF
CDR3 DNA: TGTGCCAGCAGAACGGGACTAGCGGGGGAGCAGTTCTTC

J gene: TRBJ2-7
V gene: TRBV18
D gene: -
clone size: -
CDR3 protein: CASSPPQGGYEQYF
CDR3 DNA: TGTGCCAGCTCACCACCGCAGGGCGGTTACGAGCAGTACTTC

J gene: TRBJ2-3
V gene: TRBV18
D gene: -
clone size: -
CDR3 protein: CASSPDGGGDRTQYF
CDR3 DNA: TGTGCCAGCTCACCAGACGGGGGCGGGGACAGAACGCAGTATTTT

J gene: TRBJ1-5
V gene: TRBV2
D gene: TRBD1
clone size: -
CDR3 protein: CASSLQGLSNQPQHF
CDR3 DNA: TGTGCCAGCAGTTTACAGGGGCTTAGCAATCAGCCCCAGCATTTT

J gene: TRBJ1-4
V gene: TRBV2
D gene: TRBD1
clone size: -
CDR3 protein: CASSVRDRGPTNEKLFF
CDR3 DNA: TGTGCCAGCAGTGTACGAGACAGGGGGCCAACTAATGAAAAACTGTTTTTT